This T cell receptor (beta chain) was captured by sequencing in a study of cytomegalovirus exposure and HLA in healthy donors. Study conclusions and caveats: Accounts indicate the classifier identified cytomegalovirus status with strong specificity and sensitivity.

Looked up from germline, CDR1 is LNHNV and CDR2 is YYDKDF (reference sequence). The CDR3 has 16 residues. V was cut by 3 bases and J by 6 bases, with 20 bases left in between. The study ran its PCR with 60 Vbeta and 13 Jbeta primers. Repertoires were generated with immunoSEQ multiplex PCR, while TCRdb's copy carries only in-frame clones and drops some. The sample holds about 160,000 clones, approximately 80% seen once. As regards this clone: The target antigen is unknown.

This chain joins TRBV15 and TRBJ1-1, with D possibly TRBD1 on 5 matching bases. This clonotype was obtained from a male donor in good health and CMV-seronegative. The sequencing sample was made of PBMCs. DNA of the CDR3: TGTGCCACCAGCAGGGCCCAGGAGGGGATTCCGGCTGAAGCTTTCTTT. It is translated as CATSRAQEGIPAEAFF.